The text below deals with one T cell receptor beta chain. What it recognizes is unknown. Libraries of TCR beta were made from around 2.1 micrograms of genomic DNA that came from cryopreserved PBMCs. The ends were cut back, 4 bases at V and 3 bases at J, with 13 bases in the middle. CDR1 is MDHEN, CDR2 SYDVKM, per germline. CDR3 length: 15 amino acids. Sequencing used immunoSEQ multiplex PCR; TCRdb keeps in-frame clones, though not all of them. The table includes around 310,000 clones, about 80% detected once. This sample was taken from a study of cytotoxic CD8 clonotypes in ibrutinib-treated CLL. About the study: Responses comprised around 24 partial and 2 complete; at median around 67 months, 14 remained remitted and around twelve progressed. It was after a median roughly 13 months of treatment, range 6 to 36, that response samples were taken. Study-wide results and limits: Clonality went up at ibrutinib response and then declined back toward baseline at progression.

The sample consisted of PBMCs, taken before ibrutinib treatment. The source of this sequence is a human donor with chronic lymphocytic leukemia. The chain couples TRBV28 to TRBJ1-5, with D maybe TRBD1 (6 bases). CDR3 DNA: TGTGCCAGCAGTTCAGGGTCAGGGGCCAATCAGCCCCAGCATTTT. Translating gives CASSSGSGANQPQHF.